This T cell receptor (beta chain) was captured in a study of OX40 agonist ivuxolimab in advanced cancers. Study at large: Anti-PD-1, anti-PD-L1 or anti-CTLA-4 therapy given earlier was allowed, and approximately 43% had some.

TCRdb keeps only in-frame clones here, not all; method: immunoSEQ multiplex PCR. The sample has 76,000 or so clones, over 90% seen once; the top ten hold around 5.9%. In the case of this clone: The antigen remains unidentified.

From germline, CDR1 is SGDLS and CDR2 YYNGEE. The CDR3 sequence is 15 residues long. The V gene lost 4 bases and the J gene lost 2 bases, with 14 bases spanning the gap. Anyone with autoimmune disease history or systemic immunosuppression was excluded. Overall study results and limits: Clones of CD4+ and CD8+ blood T cells grew by week 6 at doses of 0.1 to 3.0 mg/kg.

The sequenced sample was CD4+ or CD8+ T cells sorted from blood, obtained in a trial of the OX40 agonist ivuxolimab. The source is an adult with an advanced solid tumor such as melanoma, head and neck, liver or kidney cancer. This rearrangement joins TRBV9 to TRBJ2-3, with D perhaps given as TRBD1 or TRBD2 (6 bases each). The chain's CDR3 is CASSLRGGYTDTQYF. The CDR3 DNA reads TGTGCCAGCAGCCTTAGAGGGGGGTACACAGATACGCAGTATTTT.